The T cell receptor (beta chain) described here comes from a study of human T cells and chemical hapten exposure. Overall study context: Small volume differences among pooled libraries mainly caused per-sample TCR yield variation. Study observations and caveats: As the donors had alopecia, their immune response may differ from healthy people's.

TCRdb redid the calling of the RACE reads with MiXCR, one entry per CDR3 protein. The sample contains roughly 70,000 distinct CDR3 sequences, 9.8% of which appear only once. This clonotype was seen many times. Its antigen remains unidentified. Time point specified: patch test 1, 2 weeks after DPC sensitization. The sample's treatment: therapeutic diphenylcyclopropenone sensitization with weekly scalp DPC. The sequence was collected from a woman between 35 and 50 years old with alopecia areata. Some clones in this sample may be carry-over from other donors' samples. The specimen comprised whole blood, sampled in connection with sensitization to the hapten diphenylcyclopropenone (DPC).

Here the CDR3 reads CASSPRQNNQPQHF. CDR3 coding DNA: TGTGCCAGCTCACCTCGACAGAACAATCAGCCCCAGCATTTT. The chain recombines TRBV18 with TRBJ1-5; D possibly corresponds to TRBD1 (5 bases). Trimming pared 3 bases from V and 3 bases from J, leaving 9 bases between. The CDR3 is 14 amino acids. Germline assignment: CDR1 KGHSH and CDR2 LQKENI.